The present entry profiles one T cell receptor beta chain with its context. Its specificity is not known. This sample was taken from a study of identical twins. Germline loops: CDR1 MNHEY, CDR2 SMNVEV (reference sequence). The J segment lost 1 base and the V segment lost 6 bases, leaving 6 bases of the junction unmatched. This CDR3 is 15 amino acids long. Template switching created a universal primer site, and the cDNA included unique molecular identifiers. TCRdb analysed the 5' RACE reads with MiXCR anew, one entry per CDR3 protein. Seen here are hundreds of thousands of distinct CDR3 sequences, roughly 6% observed once, and the top ten hold 1.5% to 2%. Study-wide results and limits: Beta out-of-frame sequences showed weaker excess sharing between twins.

The chain has TRBV27 and TRBJ2-3; 8 bases map to TRBD1. The TCR was taken from a man between 18 and 35 years old in good health. Sequencing input: naive T cells sorted from blood. The CDR3 DNA reads TGTGCCAGCAGCATGACAGGGGTTCGCACAGATACGCAGTATTTT. As protein: CASSMTGVRTDTQYF.